This TCR beta chain was documented in a study of early T cells in non-severe SARS-CoV-2 infection. Study-wide context: Sequencing of unsorted whole blood was done on bulk RNA, leaving chains unpaired. Study-wide results and limits: Private and CD4 specificities were missed by VDJdb matching, skewed to anti-spike CD8.

Individual cDNA molecules received unique molecular identifiers during library preparation. TCRdb recomputed calls from the 5' RACE reads with MiXCR, one row per CDR3 protein. The sample lists 20,000 to 25,000 distinct CDR3 sequences, approximately 4.4% occurring once. This clonotype appeared a few times. Its target is unknown. Germline CDR1 reads SGHDN; CDR2 reads FVKESK. The CDR3 sequence is 17 residues long. Trimming took 4 bases from V and 2 from J, leaving 21 bases between them. This receptor was identified in an adult who was a healthcare worker with PCR-confirmed SARS-CoV-2 infection or an uninfected control (not recorded which). The chain joins TRBV14 to TRBJ2-7, with D hard to call. The sequenced sample consisted of whole blood. DNA of the CDR3: TGTGCCAGCAGCCCGAGGCCAACAGATTTAGTCACCTACGAGCAGTACTTC. Translating it yields CASSPRPTDLVTYEQYF.